This T cell receptor (beta chain) was profiled in a study of chemoradiotherapy in HPV16-positive cancers. Study-level points and caveats: The functional HPV-specific definition rests on just a couple of HPV16-positive patients. In HPV16-positive patients, HPV-responsive T-cell expansion tracked better recurrence-free survival. Candidate HPV-specific clones and E7-related TCR motifs grew in tumor during treatment.

This clone came up a few times. Its antigen remains unidentified. The protocol was immunoSEQ multiplex PCR, while the TCRdb copy is restricted to in-frame clones and leaves out a portion. The sample lists some 30,000 clones, approximately 84% seen once, with roughly 5.5% in the top ten. After removal of 3 bases from V and 8 bases from J, the junction contained 3 bases not matched to a gene. This CDR3 is built from 12 residues. In germline, CDR1 is SEHNR, CDR2 FQNEAQ (reference sequence). The specimen comprised blood, sampled from a patient who underwent chemoradiotherapy. The TCR sequence derives from a human donor with HPV-associated anogenital cancer. V gene TRBV7-9 combines with J gene TRBJ1-2, with 7 bases aligning to TRBD1. The CDR3 region is CASSFRGRGYTF. The CDR3 DNA reads TGTGCCAGCAGCTTCAGGGGGAGAGGCTACACCTTC.